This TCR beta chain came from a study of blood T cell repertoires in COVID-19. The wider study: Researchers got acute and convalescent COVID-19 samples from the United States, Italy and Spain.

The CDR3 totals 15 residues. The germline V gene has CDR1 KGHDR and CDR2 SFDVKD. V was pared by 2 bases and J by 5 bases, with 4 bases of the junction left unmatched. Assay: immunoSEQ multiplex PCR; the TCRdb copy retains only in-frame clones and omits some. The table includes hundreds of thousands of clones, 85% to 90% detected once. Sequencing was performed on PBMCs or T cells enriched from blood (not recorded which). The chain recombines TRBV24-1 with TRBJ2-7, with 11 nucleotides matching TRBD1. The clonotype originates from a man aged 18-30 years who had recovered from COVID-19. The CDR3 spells CATSDSGQGVHEQYF. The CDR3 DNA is TGTGCCACCAGTGATTCGGGACAGGGGGTCCACGAGCAGTACTTC.